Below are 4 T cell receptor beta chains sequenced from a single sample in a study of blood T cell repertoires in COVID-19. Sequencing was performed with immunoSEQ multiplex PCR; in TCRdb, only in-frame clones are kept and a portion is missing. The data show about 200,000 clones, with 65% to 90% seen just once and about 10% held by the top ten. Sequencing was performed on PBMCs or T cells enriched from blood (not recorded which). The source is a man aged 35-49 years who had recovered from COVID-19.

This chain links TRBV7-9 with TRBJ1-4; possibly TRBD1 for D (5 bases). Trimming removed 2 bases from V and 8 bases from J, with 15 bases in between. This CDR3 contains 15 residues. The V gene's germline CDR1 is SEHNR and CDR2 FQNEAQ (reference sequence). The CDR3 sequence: CASSLSSGWNEKLFF. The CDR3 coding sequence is TGTGCCAGCAGCTTAAGCTCAGGGTGGAACGAAAAACTGTTTTTT.

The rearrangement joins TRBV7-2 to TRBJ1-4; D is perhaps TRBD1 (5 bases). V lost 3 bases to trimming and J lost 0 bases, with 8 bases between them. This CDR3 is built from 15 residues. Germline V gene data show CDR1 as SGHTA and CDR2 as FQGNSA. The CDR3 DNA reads TGTGCCAGCAGCTTGGGGGGGACAACTAATGAAAAACTGTTTTTT. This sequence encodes CASSLGGTTNEKLFF.

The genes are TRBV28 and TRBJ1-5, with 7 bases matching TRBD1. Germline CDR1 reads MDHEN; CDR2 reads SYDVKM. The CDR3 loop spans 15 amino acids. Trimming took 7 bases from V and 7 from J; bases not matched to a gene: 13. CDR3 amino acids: CASTSYRGLGQPQHF. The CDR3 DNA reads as TGTGCCAGCACCTCTTATAGGGGGCTGGGGCAGCCCCAGCATTTT.

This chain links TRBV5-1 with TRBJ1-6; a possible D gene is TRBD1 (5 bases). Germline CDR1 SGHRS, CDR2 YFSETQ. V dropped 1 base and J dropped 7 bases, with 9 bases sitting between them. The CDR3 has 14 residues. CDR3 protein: CASSLSQGNSPLHF. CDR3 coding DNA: TGCGCCAGCAGCTTGAGCCAGGGAAATTCACCCCTCCACTTT.